Below, 5 T cell receptor beta chains from the same sample are listed, as sequenced in a study of blood T cells in healthy people across ages. Combining a sample-barcoded 5' primer with a J-beta primer mix, a second PCR ran for roughly 7 to 11 cycles. TCRdb called the 5' RACE reads again in MiXCR, with one record for every CDR3 protein. Of 1,500,000 or so distinct CDR3 sequences detected, 55% to 75% appear once; the ten largest clones hold 6.5% to 8%. The sample was blood. The receptors stem from a man younger than 30 in good health.

The chain is built from TRBV6-2 or TRBV6-3 and TRBJ2-3; no clear D. V lost 2 bases, J lost 0 bases, and 9 bases lay in between. The CDR3 runs 15 residues. Germline V gene sequence: CDR1 MNHEY, CDR2 SVGEGT. CDR3 nucleotides: TGTGCCAGCAGTTACCCCTTAACGAGCACAGATACGCAGTATTTT. Its translation: CASSYPLTSTDTQYF.

The rearrangement links TRBV24-1 to TRBJ2-3, with unresolved D. The germline CDR1 and CDR2 sequences are KGHDR and SFDVKD. The CDR3 is 11 residues long. Trimming left V 10 bases short and J 4 bases short, with 8 bases between. CDR3 protein: CATGVSDTQYF. The CDR3 bases are TGTGCCACTGGGGTGTCAGATACGCAGTATTTT.

This clonotype appeared a single time. In nucleotides, the CDR3 is TGCGCCAGCAGCTTGGAGGTTACAGGGGTGAACACTGAAGCTTTCTTT. As protein: CASSLEVTGVNTEAFF. The rearrangement links TRBV5-1 to TRBJ1-1, with TRBD1 identical over 7 bases. The CDR3 is made up of 16 amino acids. The ends lost 0 bases at V and 0 bases at J; junction bases unmatched: 5. Germline V gene sequence: CDR1 SGHRS, CDR2 YFSETQ.

The chain carries TRBV6-2 or TRBV6-3 and TRBJ2-5, with D perhaps matching TRBD2 (5 bases). The CDR3 is made up of 14 amino acids. Germline V gene sequence: CDR1 MNHEY, CDR2 SVGEGT. V dropped 4 bases and J dropped 0 bases, with 9 bases sitting between them. The chain's CDR3 is CASSSPDYQETQYF. For the CDR3, the DNA is TGTGCCAGCAGTTCCCCGGACTACCAAGAGACCCAGTACTTC.

This clonotype was detected a few times. This chain joins TRBV10-3 and TRBJ2-7, with 8 bases matching TRBD1. The V gene's germline CDR1 is ENHRY and CDR2 SYGVKD. Trimming removed 5 bases from V and 1 base from J; junction bases left unmatched: 16. This CDR3 is built from 18 residues. CDR3 DNA: TGTGCCATCAGTCAGGGGACAGGAGTGAAGTATGGATCCTACGAGCAGTACTTC. Its protein is CAISQGTGVKYGSYEQYF.